The clone carrying this T cell receptor (beta chain) was picked up many times. Antigen: not known. This entry is derived from a study of T cells in Graves' hyperthyroidism and ophthalmopathy. Findings and caveats of the study: Researchers found most expanded thyroid clonotypes above 0.001 in blood as well.

The CDR3 regions of TCR beta were amplified from RNA transcripts. First-round RT-PCR with HTBI primers amplified the TCR CDR3 region. TCRdb analysed the multiplex PCR reads with MiXCR anew, one entry per CDR3 protein. Among some 460,000 distinct CDR3 sequences listed, 15% to 19% were seen once. No progression to ophthalmopathy during 18 months of follow-up defined stable disease. Sequences were obtained from blood. This clonotype was sampled from a woman aged 18 to 35 with Graves' hyperthyroidism.

CDR3 in amino acids: CATSTGRRTEAFF. The CDR3 bases are TGTGCCACCAGCACAGGGCGGAGAACTGAAGCTTTCTTT. The chain carries TRBV24-1 and TRBJ1-1, with TRBD1 as a possible D gene (6 bases). The CDR3 is 13 amino acids. In germline, CDR1 is KGHDR, CDR2 SFDVKD. V lost 7 bases, J lost 5 bases, and 13 bases lay in between.